The entry below describes one T cell receptor beta chain. What antigen it recognizes has not been identified. Within one base of it there is no much larger clone, and no base qualities were kept. V was cut back by 3 bases and J by 6 bases, leaving a gap of 11 bases between them. Taken from the germline V gene, the CDR1 and CDR2 loops are SGHTA and FQGNSA. There are 13 amino acids in the CDR3, from cysteine to phenylalanine inclusive. Just the 39-base CDR3 DNA is kept, in frame starting at base 1. Taken with the paper, the label for treatment or condition translates to: approximately 18 received Ad26.COV2.S at low or high dose, single or two shots; several received placebo; per-sample allocation not given. Repertoires of vaccine and placebo recipients were sequenced from samples collected on day 63 after the first injection. Between 29 July and 7 August 2020, Cohort 1b enrolled around 24 adults aged 18-55 years at one site in Boston, USA. Ad26.COV2.S was a replication-incompetent adenovirus type 26 vector that expressed a prefusion-stabilized SARS-CoV-2 spike protein derived from the original Wuhan strain.

This sample stems from a study of Ad26.COV2.S vaccination and SARS-CoV-2 variants listed by TCRdb under 2021. Regarding the study in general: Donors in the vaccine arm were drawn from COV1001, a phase I-IIa trial of Ad26.COV2.S in healthy adults that was multicentre, randomized, double-blind and placebo-controlled. A total of 32 samples were included in the TCR-sequenced set, comprising about 20 Ad26.COV2.S vaccine recipients, 5 placebo recipients and 8 SARS-CoV-2 convalescent individuals. Trial participants were randomized into five groups of five, in which low-dose or high-dose Ad26.COV2.S was given once or twice, or placebo was given on both occasions. Investigators did not know the trial group allocation while performing experiments and assessing outcomes. The specificity and breadth of SARS-CoV-2-reactive T cell receptors after Ad26.COV2.S vaccination were assessed by TCRbeta repertoire sequencing. Ad26.COV2.S was administered intramuscularly at a dose of 5x10^10 or 1x10^11 viral particles, either as one shot or as two shots given 56 days apart.

Broad study findings and their caveats: Vaccine and placebo recipients had comparable non-spike TCR breadth, which fits with the vaccine containing only spike. After vaccination, spike-specific CD8+ and CD4+ T cell responses were reported to show substantial breadth. The authors noted that the TCR breadth and depth analyses may have underestimated total T cell responses. The study was not powered for comparison of responses between vaccine doses or regimens. Compared with placebo recipients, Ad26.COV2.S recipients showed higher spike-specific TCR breadth (P = 0.0014).

TCRbeta CDR3 regions were sequenced with the immunoSEQ Assay. After extraction, genomic DNA underwent amplification by bias-controlled multiplex PCR, followed by high-throughput sequencing. The original pipeline was this. To quantify the absolute abundance of every unique TCRbeta CDR3 region, sequences were collapsed and filtered. Usable DNA was measured by amplifying reference genes present in all nucleated cells, and TCRbeta template counts were normalized to that usable DNA to estimate T cell fraction. Repertoire TCRs were annotated as SARS-CoV-2-specific by exact matching of V gene, CDR3 amino acid sequence and J gene to a known reactive TCR set. The reference SARS-CoV-2 TCR set was obtained from MIRA and was filtered for enrichment in COVID-19-positive ImmuneCODE repertoires, whereby public or cross-reactive TCRs were removed. Using the MIRA antigens, annotated TCRs were further analysed by specific ORF or by position within an ORF. Depth was the summed frequency of annotated unique rearrangements, while breadth was defined as annotated unique rearrangements over total unique productive rearrangements. Two-sided Wilcoxon rank-sum tests were used to compare TCR breadth between groups. The table was pulled from immuneACCESS by TCRdb, which kept in-frame rearrangements only. Such tables lose some clones; where checked, under half of the loss comes from unresolved V genes, and the rest has no known cause. From that table come the V and J calls and clone size; the DNA was used to work out D and trimming. The sample table shows 350,000 to 400,000 clones, and roughly nine tenths are seen once. 3.5% of the sample goes to the ten largest clones.

This chain joins TRBV7-2 to TRBJ1-2, with the D segment identity uncertain. The sample consisted of peripheral blood, taken in a trial of Ad26.COV2.S vaccine versus placebo. This clonotype was obtained from a person aged 18-65 years who received the Ad26.COV2.S COVID-19 vaccine or a placebo. The CDR3 region has the sequence CASSLSTDNGYTF. The DNA sequence follows: TGTGCCAGCAGCTTGAGTACAGATAATGGCTACACCTTC.